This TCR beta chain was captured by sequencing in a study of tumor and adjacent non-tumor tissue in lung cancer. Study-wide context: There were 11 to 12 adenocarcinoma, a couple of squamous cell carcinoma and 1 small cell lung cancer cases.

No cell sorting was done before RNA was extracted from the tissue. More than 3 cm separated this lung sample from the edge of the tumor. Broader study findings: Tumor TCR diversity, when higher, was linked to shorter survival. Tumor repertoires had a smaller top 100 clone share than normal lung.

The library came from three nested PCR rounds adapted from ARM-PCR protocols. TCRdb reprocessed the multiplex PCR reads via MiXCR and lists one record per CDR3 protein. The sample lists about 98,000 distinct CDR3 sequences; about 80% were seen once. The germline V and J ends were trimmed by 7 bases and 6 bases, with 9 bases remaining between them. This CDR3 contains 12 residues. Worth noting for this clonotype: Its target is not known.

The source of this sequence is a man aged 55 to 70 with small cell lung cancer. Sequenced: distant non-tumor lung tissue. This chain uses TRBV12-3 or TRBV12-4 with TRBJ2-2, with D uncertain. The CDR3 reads CASIFSPGELFF. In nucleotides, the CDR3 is TGTGCCAGCATTTTTTCACCCGGGGAGCTGTTTTTT.